The entry that follows covers one TCR beta chain sequence. The assay was immunoSEQ multiplex PCR, and TCRdb's table has in-frame clones only and misses some. The sample yields under 90,000 clones, about 98% seen once. The germline V and J ends were trimmed by 1 base and 4 bases, with 14 bases remaining between them. Germline lookup yields CDR1 SGHTA and CDR2 FQGNSA. This CDR3 is built from 16 residues. This specimen comes from a study of technical replicates of blood from several donors. The sample was T cells isolated from PBMCs. The TCR originated in a human donor in good health. This rearrangement joins TRBV7-2 to TRBJ2-1; possible D gene TRBD2, 6 bases. The CDR3 reads CASSLVAAGTYNEQFF. The CDR3 coding sequence is TGTGCCAGCAGCTTAGTAGCGGCCGGGACTTACAATGAGCAGTTCTTC.